What follows are 3 T cell receptor beta chains derived from one specimen sequenced in a study of T cell responses to AZD1222 COVID-19 vaccine. Produced via immunoSEQ multiplex PCR; TCRdb's table is partial and in-frame only. The sample includes over 150,000 clones, 80% to 90% of them seen just once. This material consisted of peripheral blood, taken on day 0 of MenACWY control vaccination. The receptors come from an adult in good health.

J is TRBJ2-3 and V is TRBV6-5; D tentatively reads TRBD1 or TRBD2 (5 bases each). CDR3 length: 15 residues. Trimming pared 3 bases from V and 3 bases from J, leaving 13 bases between. Germline CDR1 reads MNHEY; CDR2 reads SVGAGI. CDR3 bases: TGTGCCAGCAGTTATCGGGGCACTGCGACAGATACGCAGTATTTT. Encoded protein: CASSYRGTATDTQYF.

The chain joins TRBV7-8 to TRBJ2-4, with D perhaps matching TRBD1 or TRBD2 (5 bases each). Trimming shortened V by 5 bases and J by 1 base, and 18 bases separated the two germline ends. Germline CDR1 is SGHVS and CDR2 is FQNEAQ. This CDR3 is 17 amino acids long. The CDR3 nucleotides read TGTGCCAGCAGCCCCCGTCGGGGCACGGAGGCCAAAAACATTCAGTACTTC. Translated, it gives CASSPRRGTEAKNIQYF.

The chain is built from TRBV11-3 and TRBJ2-1; possibly TRBD1 for D (6 bases). CDR1 and CDR2 from the germline V gene are SGHNT and YENEEA. With 4 bases removed from V and 8 bases from J, the gap between germline ends came to 21 bases. This CDR3 spans 16 amino acids. CDR3 bases: TGTGCCAGCAGCTCGGGCGTCGACAGGTTCACCCATGAGCAGTTCTTC. This encodes CASSSGVDRFTHEQFF.